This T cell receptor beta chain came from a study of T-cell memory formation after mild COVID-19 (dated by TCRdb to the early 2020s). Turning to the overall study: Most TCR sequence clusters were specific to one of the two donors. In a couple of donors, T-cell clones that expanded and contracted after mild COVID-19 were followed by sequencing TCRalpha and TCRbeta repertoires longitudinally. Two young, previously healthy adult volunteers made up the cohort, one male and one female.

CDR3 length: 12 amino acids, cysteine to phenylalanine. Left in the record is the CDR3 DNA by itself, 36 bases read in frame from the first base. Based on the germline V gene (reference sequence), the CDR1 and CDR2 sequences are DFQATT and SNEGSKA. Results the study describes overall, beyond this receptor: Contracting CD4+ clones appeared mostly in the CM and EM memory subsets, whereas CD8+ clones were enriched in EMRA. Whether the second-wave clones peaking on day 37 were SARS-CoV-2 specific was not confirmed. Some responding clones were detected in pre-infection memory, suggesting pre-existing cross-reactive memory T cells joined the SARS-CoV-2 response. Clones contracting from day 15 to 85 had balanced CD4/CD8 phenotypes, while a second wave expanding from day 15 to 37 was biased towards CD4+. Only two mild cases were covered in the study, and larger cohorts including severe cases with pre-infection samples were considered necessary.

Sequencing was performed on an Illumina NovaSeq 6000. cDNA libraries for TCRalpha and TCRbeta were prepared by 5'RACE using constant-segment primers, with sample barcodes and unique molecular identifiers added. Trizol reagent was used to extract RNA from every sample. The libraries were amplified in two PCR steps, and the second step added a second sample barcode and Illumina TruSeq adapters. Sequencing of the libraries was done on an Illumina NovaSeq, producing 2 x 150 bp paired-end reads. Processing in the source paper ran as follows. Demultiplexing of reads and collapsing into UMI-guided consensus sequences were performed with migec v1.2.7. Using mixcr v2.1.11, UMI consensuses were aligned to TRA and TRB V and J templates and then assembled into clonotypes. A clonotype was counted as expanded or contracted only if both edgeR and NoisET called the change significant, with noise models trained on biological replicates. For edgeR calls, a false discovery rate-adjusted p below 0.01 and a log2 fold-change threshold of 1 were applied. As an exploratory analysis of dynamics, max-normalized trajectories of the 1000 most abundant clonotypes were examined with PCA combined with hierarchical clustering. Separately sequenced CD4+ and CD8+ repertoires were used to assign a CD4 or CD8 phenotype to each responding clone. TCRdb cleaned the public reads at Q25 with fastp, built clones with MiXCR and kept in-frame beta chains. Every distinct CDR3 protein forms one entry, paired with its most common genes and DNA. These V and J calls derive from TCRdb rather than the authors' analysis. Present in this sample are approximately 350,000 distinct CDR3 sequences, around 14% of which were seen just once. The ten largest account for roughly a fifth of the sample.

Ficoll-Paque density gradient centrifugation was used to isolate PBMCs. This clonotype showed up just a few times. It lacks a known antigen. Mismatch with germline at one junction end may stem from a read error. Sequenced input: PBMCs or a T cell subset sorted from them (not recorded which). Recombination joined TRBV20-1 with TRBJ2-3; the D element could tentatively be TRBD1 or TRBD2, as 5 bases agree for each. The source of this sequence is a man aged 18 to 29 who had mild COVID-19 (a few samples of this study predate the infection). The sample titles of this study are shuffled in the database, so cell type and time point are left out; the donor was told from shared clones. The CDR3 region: CSTSRGEDTQYF. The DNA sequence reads TGCAGTACTAGTAGGGGTGAAGATACGCAGTATTTT.